A single sample gave rise to the 3 T cell receptor beta chains below, sequenced in a study of blood T cells in healthy people across ages. Sample-barcoded 5' priming and a J-beta primer mix drove a second PCR of about 6 to 12 cycles. In TCRdb, the 5' RACE reads were re-called with MiXCR into one record per CDR3 protein. The sample has some 890,000 distinct CDR3 sequences; about 27% are singletons. This sample was shared with a second study, whose subject was T cells of mothers and their children.

Sequencing was carried out using blood. Receptor source: a woman in her forties in good health.

The rearrangement joins TRBV18 to TRBJ2-1, with D unresolved. The CDR3 runs to 17 residues. Germline V gene data show CDR1 as KGHSH and CDR2 as LQKENI. V was pared by 3 bases and J by 1 base, with 16 bases between. CDR3 region: CASSPPREATSYNEQFF. As DNA, the CDR3 is TGTGCCAGCTCACCCCCTCGCGAGGCTACATCCTACAATGAGCAGTTCTTC.

This clonotype showed up just a few times. The V and J genes are TRBV20-1 and TRBJ2-4; 7 nucleotides match TRBD2. V was pared by 6 bases and J by 13 bases, with 12 bases of the junction left unmatched. CDR3 length: 12 residues. CDR1 and CDR2 (germline): DFQATT, SNEGSKA (reference sequence). CDR3 sequence: CSALTIAGEQYF. CDR3 DNA: TGCAGTGCGCTTACCATTGCGGGGGAGCAGTACTTC.

This clonotype turned up a few times. The rearrangement links TRBV29-1 to TRBJ1-5; 9 bases agree with TRBD1. V shed 7 bases and J 3 bases; nucleotides not matched to a gene: 4. Germline V gene data show CDR1 as SQVTM and CDR2 as ANQGSEA. The CDR3 covers 13 residues. CDR3 in amino acids: CSAGQGNNQPQHF. The CDR3 coding sequence is TGCAGCGCGGGACAGGGTAACAATCAGCCCCAGCATTTT.